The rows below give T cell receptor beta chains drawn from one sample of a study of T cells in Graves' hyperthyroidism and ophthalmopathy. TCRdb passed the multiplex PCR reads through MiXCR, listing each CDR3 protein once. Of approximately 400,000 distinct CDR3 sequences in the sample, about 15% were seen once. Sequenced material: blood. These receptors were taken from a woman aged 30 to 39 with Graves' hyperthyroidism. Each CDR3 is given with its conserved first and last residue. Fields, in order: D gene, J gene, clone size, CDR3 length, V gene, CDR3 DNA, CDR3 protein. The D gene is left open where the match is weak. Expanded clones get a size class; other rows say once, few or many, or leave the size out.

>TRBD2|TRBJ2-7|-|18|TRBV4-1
TGCGCCAGCAGCCAAGACCCTCCCTTGGCTAGCGGGAGTGGGGAGCAGTACTTC
CASSQDPPLASGSGEQYF
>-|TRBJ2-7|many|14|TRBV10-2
TGCGCCAGCAGTGTCGCAGGGGAGGGCTACGAGCAGTACTTC
CASSVAGEGYEQYF
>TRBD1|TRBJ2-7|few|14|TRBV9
TGTGCCAGCAGCGGAGGGACAGCTTACTACGAGCAGTACTTC
CASSGGTAYYEQYF
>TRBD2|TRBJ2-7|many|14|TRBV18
TGTGCCAGCTCAACCGGGACTAGGGCCTACGAGCAGTACTTC
CASSTGTRAYEQYF
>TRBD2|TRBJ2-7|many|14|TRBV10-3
TGTGCCATCAGTGAGGGACTAGCCCGCGACGAGCAGTACTTC
CAISEGLARDEQYF
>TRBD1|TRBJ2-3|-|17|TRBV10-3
TGTGCCATCATGGGGGGAACCGGGACAGGGAGGGGAGATACGCAGTATTTT
CAIMGGTGTGRGDTQYF
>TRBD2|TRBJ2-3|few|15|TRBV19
TGTGCCTCGGGCCGAGCAGCGGGAGTTACAGATACGCAGTATTTT
CASGRAAGVTDTQYF
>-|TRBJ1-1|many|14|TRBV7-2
TGTGCCAGCAGTTCGTACAGGCTGAACACTGAAGCTTTCTTT
CASSSYRLNTEAFF
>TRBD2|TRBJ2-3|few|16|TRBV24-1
TGTGCCACCGGCGGGGTAGCGGGAGGGCCCTTGTATACGCAGTATTTT
CATGGVAGGPLYTQYF
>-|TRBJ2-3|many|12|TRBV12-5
TGTGCTAGTGGTCCTAGCACAGATACGCAGTATTTT
CASGPSTDTQYF